The rows below give T cell receptor beta chains drawn from one sample of a study of brain T cells in children with intractable seizures. Libraries were prepared by immunoSEQ multiplex PCR; TCRdb keeps only in-frame clonotypes and omits some of them. The table shows around 80,000 clones, with approximately 90% occurring only once. The starting material was peripheral blood, obtained at surgery. Receptor source: a girl aged 2-9 years with Rasmussen encephalitis and intractable seizures. Both conserved end residues are part of each CDR3. D genes are given only for firm matches. Clone size appears in some rows only: once, few, many, or a class for an expanded clone.

len,d_gene,v_gene,abundance,j_gene,CDR3nt,CDR3aa
14,NA,TRBV29-1,NA,TRBJ1-1,TGCAGCGTTGTCCAGGTCTTCATGAACACTGAAGCTTTCTTT,CSVVQVFMNTEAFF
16,NA,TRBV2,NA,TRBJ2-5,TGTGCCAGCAGTGAAGCGGAGGGACGGAGAGGGGAGACCCAGTACTTC,CASSEAEGRRGETQYF
14,NA,TRBV18,NA,TRBJ2-2,TGTGCCAGCTCACGTCCTCACCGGGCCGGGGAGCTGTTTTTT,CASSRPHRAGELFF
15,TRBD1,TRBV6-5,NA,TRBJ1-2,TGTGCCAGCAGTTACTCTAACCGGGACAGGGAAGGCTACACCTTC,CASSYSNRDREGYTF
15,TRBD1,TRBV15,NA,TRBJ2-1,TGTGCCACCAGCTTACACAGGGGGCTTGAAAATGAGCAGTTCTTC,CATSLHRGLENEQFF
13,NA,TRBV19,NA,TRBJ2-7,TGTGCCAGTAGTATAGGGCAAAGCTACGAGCAGTACTTC,CASSIGQSYEQYF
13,NA,TRBV27,NA,TRBJ2-1,TGTGCCAGCAGTTTATCGGCCGGGGGTGAGCAGTTCTTC,CASSLSAGGEQFF
14,TRBD1,TRBV5-6,NA,TRBJ1-6,TGTGCCAGCAGCTCACAGGGGGCATGGTCACCCCTCCACTTT,CASSSQGAWSPLHF
12,NA,TRBV29-1,NA,TRBJ1-2,TGCAGCGGGTCGACAGCTCAGGGCGGCTACACCTTC,CSGSTAQGGYTF
15,NA,TRBV5-1,NA,TRBJ1-2,TGCGCCAGCAGCTTGAGGGCAGCCCCCGGGTATGGCTACACCTTC,CASSLRAAPGYGYTF
15,NA,TRBV3-1/TRBV3-2,NA,TRBJ1-1,TGTGCCAGCAGCCCCAGACAGAGGGGCAACACTGAAGCTTTCTTT,CASSPRQRGNTEAFF
14,NA,TRBV4-1,NA,TRBJ1-5,TGCGCCAGCAGCCTAGGCAAGGGGCTTCAGCCCCAGCATTTT,CASSLGKGLQPQHF
15,NA,TRBV5-6,NA,TRBJ2-1,TGTGCCAGCAGCCTGAGGGGGGGCCTAAACGGTGAGCAGTTCTTC,CASSLRGGLNGEQFF
13,NA,TRBV28,NA,TRBJ1-2,TGTGCCAGCAGTCGACAGGATCCTTATGGCTACACCTTC,CASSRQDPYGYTF
13,NA,TRBV19,NA,TRBJ1-4,TGTGCCGAAGCAAATTCAACTAATGAAAAACTGTTTTTT,CAEANSTNEKLFF
15,TRBD1,TRBV28,NA,TRBJ2-2,TGTGCCAGCAAGCCGACAGGGTTGAACACCGGGGAGCTGTTTTTT,CASKPTGLNTGELFF
14,TRBD1,TRBV24-1,NA,TRBJ2-1,TGTGCCACCAGTCCGACAGGGGGCCGACATGAGCAGTTCTTC,CATSPTGGRHEQFF
15,NA,TRBV7-2,NA,TRBJ2-5,TGTGCCAGCAGCCGGGGGGCTAGCGGAAAAGAGACCCAGTACTTC,CASSRGASGKETQYF
15,TRBD1,TRBV2,once,TRBJ1-1,TGTGCCAGCAGTGAAACGACAGGGGGCCGCACTGAAGCTTTCTTT,CASSETTGGRTEAFF
15,TRBD2,TRBV30,NA,TRBJ2-7,TGTGCCTGGAGTTTATGGGAGGGCCTCTCTCACGAGCAGTACTTC,CAWSLWEGLSHEQYF
13,TRBD2,TRBV19,NA,TRBJ2-1,TGTGCCAGTATGGGGACTAGCGGGAATGAGCAGTTCTTC,CASMGTSGNEQFF
11,NA,TRBV28,NA,TRBJ2-7,TGTATTAAAAGGAGGGACTACGAGCAGTACTTC,CIKRRDYEQYF
13,NA,TRBV25-1,NA,TRBJ2-1,TGTGCCAGCAGTGAAGCAGGCCTCAATGAGCAGTTCTTC,CASSEAGLNEQFF
11,NA,TRBV20-1,NA,TRBJ2-2,TGCAGTGCTAGTCGCACCGGGGAGCTGTTTTTT,CSASRTGELFF
15,NA,TRBV7-6,NA,TRBJ1-1,TGTGCCAGCAGCCCAGAGCGTACAGGGATCACTGAAGCTTTCTTT,CASSPERTGITEAFF
13,NA,TRBV28,few,TRBJ1-5,TGTGCCAGCAGTTTTTACAGGGATCAGCCCCAGCATTTT,CASSFYRDQPQHF
14,NA,TRBV19,NA,TRBJ1-2,TGTGCCAGTAGATCAACAGGGAGCAACTATGGCTACACCTTC,CASRSTGSNYGYTF
16,NA,TRBV7-3,once,TRBJ2-3,TGTGCCAGCAGCGACGGACTCAATGGCGGCACAGATACGCAGTATTTT,CASSDGLNGGTDTQYF
15,NA,TRBV7-8,NA,TRBJ2-6,TGTGCCAGCCCCAAGGACGCGACTGGGGCCAACGTCCTGACTTTC,CASPKDATGANVLTF
14,NA,TRBV2,NA,TRBJ1-5,TGTGCCAGCAGTGACAGGATACCTTATCAGCCCCAGCATTTT,CASSDRIPYQPQHF
13,TRBD1,TRBV30,once,TRBJ1-2,TGTGCCTGGAGTGCCGGGACAGTCTATGGCTACACCTTC,CAWSAGTVYGYTF
13,NA,TRBV3-1/TRBV3-2,NA,TRBJ1-5,TGTGCCAGCAGCCAAGGACCTGGCCAGCCCCAGCATTTT,CASSQGPGQPQHF
14,TRBD2,TRBV9,once,TRBJ2-7,TGTGCCAGCAGCGTAGCCGGGGGGGGCTACGAGCAGTACTTC,CASSVAGGGYEQYF
15,NA,TRBV30,NA,TRBJ1-1,TGTGCCTGGAGCGTCGGTACATTTGAACGAACTGAAGCTTTCTTT,CAWSVGTFERTEAFF
19,TRBD2,TRBV4-2,NA,TRBJ2-3,TGTGCCAGCAGCCAACTCCGGGGGGGCCAGAAAGGGCACACAGATACGCAGTATTTT,CASSQLRGGQKGHTDTQYF
18,NA,TRBV9,NA,TRBJ2-1,TGTGCCAGCAGCGTAGCCTCTGAGAGACTTGCCACCTACAATGAGCAGTTCTTC,CASSVASERLATYNEQFF
16,NA,TRBV5-5,NA,TRBJ2-6,TGTGCCAGCAGCCCCGGACCTTACTCTGGGGCCAACGTCCTGACTTTC,CASSPGPYSGANVLTF
15,NA,TRBV19,NA,TRBJ1-4,TGTGCCAGTACGACCCTTTCCGCAACTAATGAAAAACTGTTTTTT,CASTTLSATNEKLFF
13,TRBD1,TRBV12-3/TRBV12-4,NA,TRBJ1-2,TGTGCCAGCAGCCTGACAGGGGTAAACGGCTACACCTTC,CASSLTGVNGYTF
14,NA,TRBV25-1,NA,TRBJ1-2,TGTGCCAGCTCCCCTGGGGGGGGCAACTATGGCTACACCTTC,CASSPGGGNYGYTF
12,TRBD1,TRBV27,NA,TRBJ2-3,TGTGCCAGCAGTTTATCGACAGGGGCGCAGTATTTT,CASSLSTGAQYF
15,NA,TRBV30,NA,TRBJ1-6,TGTGCCTGGAGTGAGGCGATCTCCTATAATTCACCCCTCCACTTT,CAWSEAISYNSPLHF
13,NA,TRBV6-5,NA,TRBJ1-1,TGTGCCAGCAAGGAGACAGTTAGAGGGGGAGCTTTCTTT,CASKETVRGGAFF
12,NA,TRBV28,NA,TRBJ1-4,TGTGCCAGCAGACAGCAAACAGAAAAACTGTTTTTT,CASRQQTEKLFF
14,NA,TRBV28,NA,TRBJ1-1,TGTGCCAGCAGTTTTAGACAGTCGAACACTGAAGCTTTCTTT,CASSFRQSNTEAFF
17,NA,TRBV7-2,NA,TRBJ1-5,TGTGCCAGCAGCTTAGGACCGTACAGGGCTGACAATCAGCCCCAGCATTTT,CASSLGPYRADNQPQHF
16,TRBD2,TRBV24-1,once,TRBJ2-3,TGTGCCACCAGTGATCCGGGGGGGGGAAGCACAGATACGCAGTATTTT,CATSDPGGGSTDTQYF
11,NA,TRBV2,NA,TRBJ1-2,TGTGCCAGCAGTGAAGAGAGGGGCTACACCTTC,CASSEERGYTF
17,TRBD2,TRBV9,NA,TRBJ2-2,TGTGCCAGCAGCGTAGCGAGGACTAGCGGGAGTGGCGGGGAGCTGTTTTTT,CASSVARTSGSGGELFF
13,NA,TRBV5-6,NA,TRBJ1-5,TGTGCCAGCAGCGGGGACGGGGATCAGCCCCAGCATTTT,CASSGDGDQPQHF
17,TRBD2,TRBV9,many,TRBJ2-2,TGTGCCAGCAGCACCGCGGGACTAGCGGGGATCACCGGGGAGCTGTTTTTT,CASSTAGLAGITGELFF
15,NA,TRBV2,NA,TRBJ1-1,TGTGCCAGCAGTGAATACAGGCAAAGGAACACTGAAGCTTTCTTT,CASSEYRQRNTEAFF
14,NA,TRBV3-1/TRBV3-2,NA,TRBJ2-7,TGTGCCAGCAGCCAAGAGGCCGGGAGCTCCGAGCAGTACTTC,CASSQEAGSSEQYF
15,TRBD1,TRBV6-5,NA,TRBJ2-3,TGTGCCAGCAGCCCGGTTAAGGGGGCGTGGGATACGCAGTATTTT,CASSPVKGAWDTQYF
14,NA,TRBV7-9,NA,TRBJ2-2,TGTGCCGGAGCTTCTCGGGGGAACACCGGGGAGCTGTTTTTT,CAGASRGNTGELFF
13,TRBD2,TRBV18,once,TRBJ2-7,TGTGCCAGCTCACCGACTAGCGCCTACGAGCAGTACTTC,CASSPTSAYEQYF
16,TRBD1,TRBV7-6,NA,TRBJ1-1,TGTGCCAGCAGAGGGGGACAGGGGGCGGTACGAACTGAAGCTTTCTTT,CASRGGQGAVRTEAFF
15,NA,TRBV5-1,NA,TRBJ1-1,TGCGCCAGCAGCTTGGTCGTGACGGGGAACACTGAAGCTTTCTTT,CASSLVVTGNTEAFF
12,NA,TRBV10-1,NA,TRBJ1-1,TGCGCCAGCAGTGAGAGGGGTCTTGAAGCTTTCTTT,CASSERGLEAFF
13,TRBD1,TRBV5-4,NA,TRBJ1-4,TGTGCCAGCGGCGACAGGGGTGGCGAAAAACTGTTTTTT,CASGDRGGEKLFF